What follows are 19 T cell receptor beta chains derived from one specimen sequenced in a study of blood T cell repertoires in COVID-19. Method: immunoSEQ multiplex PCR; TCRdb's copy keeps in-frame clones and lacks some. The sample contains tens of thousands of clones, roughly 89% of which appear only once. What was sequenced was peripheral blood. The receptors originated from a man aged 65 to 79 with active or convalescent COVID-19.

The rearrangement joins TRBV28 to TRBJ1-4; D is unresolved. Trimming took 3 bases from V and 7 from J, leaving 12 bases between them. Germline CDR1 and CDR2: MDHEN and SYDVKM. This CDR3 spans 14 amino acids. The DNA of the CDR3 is TGTGCCAGCAGTTTGCCCGTCCGAGGTGAAAAACTGTTTTTT. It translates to CASSLPVRGEKLFF.

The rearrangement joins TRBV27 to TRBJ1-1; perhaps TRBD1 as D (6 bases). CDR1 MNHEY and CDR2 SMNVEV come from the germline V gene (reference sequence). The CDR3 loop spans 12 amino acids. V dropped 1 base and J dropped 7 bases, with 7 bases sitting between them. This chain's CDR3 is CASSLYRDEAFF. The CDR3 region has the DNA TGTGCCAGCAGTTTATACAGGGATGAAGCTTTCTTT.

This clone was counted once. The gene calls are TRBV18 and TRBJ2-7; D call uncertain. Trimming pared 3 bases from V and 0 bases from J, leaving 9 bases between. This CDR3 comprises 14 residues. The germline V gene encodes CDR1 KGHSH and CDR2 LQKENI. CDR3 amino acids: CASSPNSYSYEQYF. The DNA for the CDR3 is TGTGCCAGCTCACCCAACTCATACTCCTACGAGCAGTACTTC.

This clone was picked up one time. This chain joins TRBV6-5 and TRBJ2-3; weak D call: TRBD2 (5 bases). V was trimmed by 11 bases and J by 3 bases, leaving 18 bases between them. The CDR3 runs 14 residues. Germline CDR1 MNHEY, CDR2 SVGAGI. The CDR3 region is CAVKTGVGTDTQYF. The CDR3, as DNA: TGTGCCGTAAAGACCGGGGTGGGGACAGATACGCAGTATTTT.

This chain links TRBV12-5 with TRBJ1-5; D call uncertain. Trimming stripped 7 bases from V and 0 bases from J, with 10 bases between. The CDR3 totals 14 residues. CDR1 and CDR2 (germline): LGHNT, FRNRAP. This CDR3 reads CASAPEDSNQPQHF. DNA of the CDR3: TGTGCTAGTGCCCCAGAAGATAGCAATCAGCCCCAGCATTTT.

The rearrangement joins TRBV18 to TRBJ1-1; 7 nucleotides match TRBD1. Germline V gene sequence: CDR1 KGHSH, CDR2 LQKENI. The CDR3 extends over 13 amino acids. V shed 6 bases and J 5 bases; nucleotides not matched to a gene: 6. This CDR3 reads CASSSSTGTEAFF. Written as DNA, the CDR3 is TGTGCCAGCTCGTCGTCGACAGGGACTGAAGCTTTCTTT.

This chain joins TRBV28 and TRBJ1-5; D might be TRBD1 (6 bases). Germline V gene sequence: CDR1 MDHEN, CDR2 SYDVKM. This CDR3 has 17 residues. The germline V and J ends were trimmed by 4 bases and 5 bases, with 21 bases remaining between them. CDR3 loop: CASSSLGDKYKDQPQHF. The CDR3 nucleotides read TGTGCCAGCAGTTCATTGGGGGACAAGTACAAAGATCAGCCCCAGCATTTT.

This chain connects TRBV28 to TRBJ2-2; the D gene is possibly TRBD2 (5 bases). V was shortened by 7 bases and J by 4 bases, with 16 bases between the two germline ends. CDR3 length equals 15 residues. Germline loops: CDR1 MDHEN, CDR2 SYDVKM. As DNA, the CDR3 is TGTGCCAGCACCAGCCCCGGGATCCTCACCGGGGAGCTGTTTTTT. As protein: CASTSPGILTGELFF.

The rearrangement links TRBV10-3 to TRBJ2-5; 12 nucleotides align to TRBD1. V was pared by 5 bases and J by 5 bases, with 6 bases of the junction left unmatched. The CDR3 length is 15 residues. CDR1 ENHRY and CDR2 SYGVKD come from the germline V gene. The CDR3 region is CAISLGDRGQETQYF. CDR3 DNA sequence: TGTGCCATCAGTCTGGGGGACAGGGGGCAGGAGACCCAGTACTTC.

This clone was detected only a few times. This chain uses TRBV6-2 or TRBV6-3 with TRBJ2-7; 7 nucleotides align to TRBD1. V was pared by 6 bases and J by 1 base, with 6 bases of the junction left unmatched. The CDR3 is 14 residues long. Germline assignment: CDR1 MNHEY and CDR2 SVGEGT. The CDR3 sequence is CASSGDSDSYEQYF. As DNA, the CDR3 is TGTGCCAGCAGCGGGGACAGTGATTCCTACGAGCAGTACTTC.

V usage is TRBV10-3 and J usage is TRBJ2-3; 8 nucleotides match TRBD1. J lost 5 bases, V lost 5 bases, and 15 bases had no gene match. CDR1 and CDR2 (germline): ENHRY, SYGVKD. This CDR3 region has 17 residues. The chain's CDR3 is CAISSGTGGAGIDTQYF. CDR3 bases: TGTGCCATCAGTTCCGGGACAGGAGGCGCCGGTATAGATACGCAGTATTTT.

CDR3 sequence reads: CASSLSFYRDREYEQYF. The CDR3 bases are TGTGCCAGCAGTTTATCGTTCTACCGGGACAGGGAATACGAGCAGTACTTC. The genes are TRBV27 and TRBJ2-7; 9 bases are a match to TRBD1. Germline CDR1 and CDR2: MNHEY and SMNVEV (reference sequence). The V and J ends lost 0 bases and 4 bases, in that order; junction bases with no gene match: 10. The CDR3 consists of 17 residues.

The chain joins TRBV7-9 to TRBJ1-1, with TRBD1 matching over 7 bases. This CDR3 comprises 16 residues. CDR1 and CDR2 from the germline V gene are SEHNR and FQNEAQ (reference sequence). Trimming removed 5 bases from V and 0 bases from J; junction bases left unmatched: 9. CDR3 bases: TGTGCCAGCAGCCTGAACCGGGACAGACTGAACACTGAAGCTTTCTTT. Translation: CASSLNRDRLNTEAFF.

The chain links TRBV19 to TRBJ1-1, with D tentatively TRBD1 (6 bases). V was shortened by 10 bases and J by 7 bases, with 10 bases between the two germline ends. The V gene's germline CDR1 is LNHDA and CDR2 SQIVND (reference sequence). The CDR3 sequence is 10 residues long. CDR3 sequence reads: CATGTNEAFF. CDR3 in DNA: TGTGCCACCGGGACAAATGAAGCTTTCTTT.

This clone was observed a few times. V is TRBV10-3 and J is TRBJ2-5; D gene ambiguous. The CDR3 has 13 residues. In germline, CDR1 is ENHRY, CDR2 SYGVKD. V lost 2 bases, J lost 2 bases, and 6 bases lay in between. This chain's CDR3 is CAISEVRQETQYF. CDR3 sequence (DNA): TGTGCCATCAGTGAGGTCAGACAAGAGACCCAGTACTTC.

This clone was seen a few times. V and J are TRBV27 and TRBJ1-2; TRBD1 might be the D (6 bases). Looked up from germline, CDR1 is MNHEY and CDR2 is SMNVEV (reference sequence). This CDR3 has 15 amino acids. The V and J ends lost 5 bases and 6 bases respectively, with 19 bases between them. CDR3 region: CASSAGDILIHGYTF. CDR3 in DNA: TGTGCCAGCAGTGCTGGGGACATCCTAATCCATGGCTACACCTTC.

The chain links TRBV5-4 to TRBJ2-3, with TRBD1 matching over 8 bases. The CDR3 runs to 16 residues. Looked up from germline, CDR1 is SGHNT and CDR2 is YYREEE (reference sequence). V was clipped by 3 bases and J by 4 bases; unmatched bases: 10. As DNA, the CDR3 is TGTGCCAGCAGCTGGGGCCAGGGGGCATTGGCAGATACGCAGTATTTT. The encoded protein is CASSWGQGALADTQYF.

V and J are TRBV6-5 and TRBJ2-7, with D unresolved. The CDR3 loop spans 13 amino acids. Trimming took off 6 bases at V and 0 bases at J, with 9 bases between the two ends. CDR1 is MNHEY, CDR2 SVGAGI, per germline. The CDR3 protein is CASRGLVSYEQYF. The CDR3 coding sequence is TGTGCCAGCAGGGGCCTCGTCTCCTACGAGCAGTACTTC.

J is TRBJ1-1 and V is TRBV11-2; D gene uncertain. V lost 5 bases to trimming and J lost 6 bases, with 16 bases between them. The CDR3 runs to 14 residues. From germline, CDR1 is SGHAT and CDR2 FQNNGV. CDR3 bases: TGTGCCAGCAGCCTTAATCTCGCGCTATCTGAAGCTTTCTTT. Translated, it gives CASSLNLALSEAFF.